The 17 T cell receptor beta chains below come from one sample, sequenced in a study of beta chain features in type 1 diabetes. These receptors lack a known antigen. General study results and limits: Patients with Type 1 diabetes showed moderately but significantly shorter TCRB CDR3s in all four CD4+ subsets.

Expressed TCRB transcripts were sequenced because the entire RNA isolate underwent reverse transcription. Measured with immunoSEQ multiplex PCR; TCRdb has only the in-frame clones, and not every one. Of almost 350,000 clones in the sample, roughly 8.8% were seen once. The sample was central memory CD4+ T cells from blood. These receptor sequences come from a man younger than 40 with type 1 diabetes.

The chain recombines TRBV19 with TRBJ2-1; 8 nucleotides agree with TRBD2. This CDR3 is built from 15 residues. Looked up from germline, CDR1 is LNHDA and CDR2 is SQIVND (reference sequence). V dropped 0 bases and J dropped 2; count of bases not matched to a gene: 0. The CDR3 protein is CASSIDGGAYNEQFF. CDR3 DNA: TGTGCCAGTAGTATAGACGGGGGGGCCTACAATGAGCAGTTCTTC. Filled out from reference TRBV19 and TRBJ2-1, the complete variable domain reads DGGITQSPKYLFRKEGQNVTLSCEQNLNHDAMYWYRQDPGQGLRLIYYSQIVNDFQKGDIAEGYSVSREKKESFPLTVTSAQKNPTAFYLCASSIDGGAYNEQFFGPGTRLTVL.

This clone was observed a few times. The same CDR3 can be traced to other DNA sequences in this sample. The CDR3 coding sequence is TGTGCCAGCAGCTTAGGGTCAGCTAACTATGGCTACACCTTC. Protein product: CASSLGSANYGYTF. The chain carries TRBV7-2 and TRBJ1-2; D uncertain. This CDR3 is built from 14 residues. Trimming took off 1 base at V and 0 bases at J, with 6 bases between the two ends. In germline, CDR1 is SGHTA, CDR2 FQGNSA.

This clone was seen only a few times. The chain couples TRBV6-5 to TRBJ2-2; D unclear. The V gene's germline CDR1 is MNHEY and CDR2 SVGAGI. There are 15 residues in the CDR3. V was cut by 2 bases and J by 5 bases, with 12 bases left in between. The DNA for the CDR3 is TGTGCCAGCAGTTACGGTGGCACGTTAACCGGGGAGCTGTTTTTT. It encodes CASSYGGTLTGELFF.

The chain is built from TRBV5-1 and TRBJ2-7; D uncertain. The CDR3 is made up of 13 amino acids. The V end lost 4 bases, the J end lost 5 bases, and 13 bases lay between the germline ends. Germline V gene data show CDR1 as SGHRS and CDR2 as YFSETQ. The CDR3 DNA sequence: TGCGCCAGCAGCCTTCTCCAGAGCGACGAGCAGTACTTC. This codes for CASSLLQSDEQYF.

In DNA form, the CDR3 reads TGTGCCAGCAGTCCGTGGACAGGGTCGGAAGAGCAGTACTTC. It codes for CASSPWTGSEEQYF. The chain links TRBV27 to TRBJ2-7; 8 bases fit TRBD1. The CDR3 runs 14 residues. Germline V gene data show CDR1 as MNHEY and CDR2 as SMNVEV (reference sequence). V dropped 5 bases and J dropped 7; count of bases not matched to a gene: 10.

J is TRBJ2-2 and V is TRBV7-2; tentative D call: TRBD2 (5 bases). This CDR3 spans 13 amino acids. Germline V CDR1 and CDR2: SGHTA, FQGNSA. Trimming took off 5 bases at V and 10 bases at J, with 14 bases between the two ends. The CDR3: CASSVLVPVELFF. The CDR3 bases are TGTGCCAGCAGCGTACTAGTTCCTGTGGAGCTGTTTTTT.

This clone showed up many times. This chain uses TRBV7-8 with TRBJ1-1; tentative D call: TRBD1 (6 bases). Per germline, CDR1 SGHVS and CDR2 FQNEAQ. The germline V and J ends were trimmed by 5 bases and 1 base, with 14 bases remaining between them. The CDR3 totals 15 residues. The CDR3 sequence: CASSRTGTSNTEAFF. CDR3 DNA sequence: TGTGCCAGCAGCAGAACCGGGACATCGAACACTGAAGCTTTCTTT.

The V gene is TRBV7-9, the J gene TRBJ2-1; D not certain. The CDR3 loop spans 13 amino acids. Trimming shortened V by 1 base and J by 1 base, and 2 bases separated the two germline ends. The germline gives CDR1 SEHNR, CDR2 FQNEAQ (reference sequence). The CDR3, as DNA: TGTGCCAGCAGCTTAGATTCCTACAATGAGCAGTTCTTC. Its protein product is CASSLDSYNEQFF.

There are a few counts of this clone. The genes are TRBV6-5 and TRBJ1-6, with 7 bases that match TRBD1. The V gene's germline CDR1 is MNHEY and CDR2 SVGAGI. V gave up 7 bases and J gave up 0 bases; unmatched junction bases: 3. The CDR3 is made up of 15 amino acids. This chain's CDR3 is CASIRDSSYNSPLHF. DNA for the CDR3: TGTGCCAGCATCCGGGACAGCTCCTATAATTCACCCCTCCACTTT.

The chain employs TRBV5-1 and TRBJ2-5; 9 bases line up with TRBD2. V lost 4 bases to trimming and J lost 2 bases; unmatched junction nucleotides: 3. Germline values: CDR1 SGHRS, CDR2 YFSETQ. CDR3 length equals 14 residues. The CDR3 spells CASSAGGTQETQYF. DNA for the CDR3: TGCGCCAGCAGCGCGGGGGGGACGCAAGAGACCCAGTACTTC.

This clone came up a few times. CDR3: CASSLRDSIYEQYF. The CDR3 nucleotides read TGTGCCAGCAGCTTAAGGGACAGCATCTACGAGCAGTACTTC. The rearrangement uses TRBV7-8 and TRBJ2-7; 7 bases align to TRBD1. The germline V gene has CDR1 SGHVS and CDR2 FQNEAQ. V lost 2 bases and J lost 3; bases outside the gene matches: 4. CDR3 size: 14 residues.

The CDR3 DNA reads TGTGCCAGCAGCGCCCAGGGGGCGGACTATGGCTACACCTTC. It specifies CASSAQGADYGYTF. The chain combines TRBV2 with TRBJ1-2; 8 bases are a match to TRBD1. V lost 6 bases to trimming and J lost 3 bases; unmatched junction nucleotides: 6. This CDR3 region has 14 residues. Germline V gene lookup returns CDR1 SNHLY and CDR2 FYNNEI.

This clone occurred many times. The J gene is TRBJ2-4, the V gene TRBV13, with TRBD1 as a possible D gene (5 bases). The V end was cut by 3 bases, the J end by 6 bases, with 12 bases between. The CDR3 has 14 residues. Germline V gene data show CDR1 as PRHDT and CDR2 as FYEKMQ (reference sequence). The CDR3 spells CASSFRQGGNIQYF. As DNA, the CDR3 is TGTGCCAGCAGCTTCCGGCAGGGCGGAAACATTCAGTACTTC.

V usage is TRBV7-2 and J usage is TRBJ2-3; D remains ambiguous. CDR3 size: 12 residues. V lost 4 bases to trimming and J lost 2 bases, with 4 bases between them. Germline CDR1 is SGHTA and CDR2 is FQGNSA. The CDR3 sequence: CASSSLTDTQYF. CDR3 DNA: TGTGCCAGCAGCTCCCTCACAGATACGCAGTATTTT.

As DNA, the CDR3 is TGTGCCAGCAGTGCGGGAGGAGGCTATGGCTACACCTTC. Protein sequence: CASSAGGGYGYTF. The gene calls are TRBV25-1 and TRBJ1-2; D gene ambiguous. Germline V gene data show CDR1 as MGHDK and CDR2 as SYGVNS. Trimming pared 4 bases from V and 4 bases from J, leaving 10 bases between. This CDR3 has 13 residues.

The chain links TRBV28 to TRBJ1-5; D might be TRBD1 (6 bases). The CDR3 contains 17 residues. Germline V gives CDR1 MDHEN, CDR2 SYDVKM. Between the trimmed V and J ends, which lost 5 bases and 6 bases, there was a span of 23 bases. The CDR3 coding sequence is TGTGCCAGCAGTCCACCCACGGCCGTTGGGGGCAGTCAGCCCCAGCATTTT. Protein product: CASSPPTAVGGSQPQHF.

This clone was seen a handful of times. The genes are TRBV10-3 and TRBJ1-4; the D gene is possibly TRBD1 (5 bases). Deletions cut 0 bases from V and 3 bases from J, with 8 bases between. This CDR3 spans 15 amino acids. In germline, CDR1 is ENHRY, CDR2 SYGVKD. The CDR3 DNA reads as TGTGCCATCAGTGAGTCTAAAGGGGCTAATGAAAAACTGTTTTTT. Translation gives CAISESKGANEKLFF.